This T cell receptor (beta chain) was captured by sequencing in a study of human T cells and chemical hapten exposure. Using its own MiXCR run on the RACE reads, TCRdb lists one record per CDR3 protein. This repertoire shows approximately 80,000 distinct CDR3 sequences, about 10% found once; its top ten account for roughly 2.5%. Time point described: patch test 2, 6 weeks after DPC sensitization. Described treatment: therapeutic diphenylcyclopropenone sensitization with weekly scalp DPC. At least ten counts were recorded for this clonotype. Trimming removed 3 bases from V and 2 bases from J, with 12 bases in between. This CDR3 comprises 15 residues. Looked up from germline, CDR1 is KGHSH and CDR2 is LQKENI.

The chain uses TRBV18 and TRBJ2-3; D not certain. Sequences were derived from whole blood, sampled in connection with sensitization to the hapten diphenylcyclopropenone (DPC). This receptor was obtained from a woman younger than 45 with alopecia areata. Some clones in this sample may be carry-over from other donors' samples. The CDR3 is CASSPPSPFTDTQYF. The CDR3 DNA sequence: TGTGCCAGCTCACCCCCGTCACCGTTCACAGATACGCAGTATTTT.